The present entry profiles one TCR beta chain with its context. It lacks a known antigen. No qualities accompany the bases; no much larger clone lies one base away. The entry originates in a study of glioma-infiltrating T cells after dendritic cell vaccination listed by TCRdb under 2016. Study-level background: A cohort of about 15 glioblastoma patients from Phase I and II dendritic cell vaccination trials was included, of whom 9 were newly diagnosed and 6 had recurrent disease. Survival after dendritic cell vaccination was correlated with TCR sequencing metrics, such as TIL content and the overlap between tumor and blood repertoires. Tumor-infiltrating lymphocyte content was quantified and tumor and blood repertoires were compared in dendritic cell-vaccinated glioblastoma patients by deep sequencing of TCR beta CDR3 regions. The vaccine was prepared from monocyte-derived dendritic cells that were cultured for more than six days with IL-4 and GM-CSF and then pulsed overnight with autologous tumor lysate. Patients received autologous tumor lysate-pulsed dendritic cell vaccination between about 2002 and 2012. Each patient was given three intradermal dendritic cell vaccine injections, spaced two weeks apart, in the arm below the axilla.

Including the terminal cysteine and phenylalanine, the CDR3 comprises 13 residues. The entry retains the CDR3 DNA only, 39 bases that are in frame from base 1. V and J are truncated by 3 bases and 6 bases respectively, leaving an intervening sequence of 9 bases. From a lookup of the germline V gene, CDR1 and CDR2 are SGHNT and YENEEA. Broader findings and caveats from the paper: TCR clonality showed no direct relationship with survival, which suggests that a diverse polyclonal response may matter. The cohort was small and heterogeneous, with few patients having full blood and tumor sets and even fewer initial-recurrent tumor pairs. After dendritic cell vaccination, a higher estimated pretreatment TIL content predicted longer time to progression and overall survival. The three-group TCR overlap response model was described as speculative and requiring prospective validation.

TCRB CDR3 regions were amplified from about 1.9 ug genomic DNA, or all available DNA if less, using the immunoSEQ assay. For multiplex PCR, 60 forward primers for TCR V beta segments and 13 reverse primers for J beta segments were used. To estimate the number of reads per starting template, synthetic control templates were added to each sample at limiting dilution. The Illumina HiSeq System generated sequencing reads of 87 bp. The original methods were these. To remove PCR and sequencing errors, closely related sequences were merged with a nearest neighbor algorithm. TCR overlap was defined as the percentage of unique tumor TCR beta sequences that were also found in the peripheral blood of the same patient. In TCRdb, the immuneACCESS table is reduced to in-frame sequences with V and J assigned. These tables do not hold every clone; where another copy was compared, an unresolved V gene accounts for under half, and the others remain unexplained. That table furnishes V, J and clone size, whereas the DNA furnished D and trimming. The sample includes tens of thousands of clones, with over 75% observed a single time. Around 2.4% of the sample is in the top ten clones.

The time point label, read with the paper, signifies: after dendritic cell vaccination, including at tumor progression/relapse. Patients were selected on the basis of adequate residual fresh-frozen tumor tissue and more than two years of available survival data. None of the glioblastoma patients carried an isocitrate dehydrogenase mutation, although molecular status otherwise varied. PBMC were collected before vaccination, two weeks after the third vaccination, and at tumor progression when it occurred. The Qiagen DNeasy Blood extraction Kit was used for extraction of genomic DNA. The starting material was blood, obtained after dendritic cell vaccination. The chain uses TRBV11-3 and TRBJ2-1, with TRBD1 tentatively as D gene (5 bases match). The clonotype was recovered from a human donor with glioblastoma. The nucleotide sequence reads as follows: TGTGCCAGCAGCTTGGGCAGGGCCAATGAGCAGTTCTTC. Translation gives CASSLGRANEQFF.